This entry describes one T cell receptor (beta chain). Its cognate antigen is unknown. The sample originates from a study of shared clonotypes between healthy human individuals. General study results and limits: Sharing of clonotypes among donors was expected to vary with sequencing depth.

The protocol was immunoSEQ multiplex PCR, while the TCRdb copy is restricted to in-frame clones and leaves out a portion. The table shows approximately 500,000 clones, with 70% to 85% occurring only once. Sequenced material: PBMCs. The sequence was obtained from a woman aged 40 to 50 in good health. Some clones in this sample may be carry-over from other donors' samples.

The CDR3 protein is CASSPRVPTGELFF. The CDR3 DNA sequence: TGTGCCAGCAGCCCCCGGGTCCCCACCGGGGAGCTGTTTTTT. V and J are TRBV7-9 and TRBJ2-2; no clear D. In germline, CDR1 is SEHNR, CDR2 FQNEAQ (reference sequence). V was trimmed by 5 bases and J by 4 bases, leaving 11 bases between them. There are 14 residues in the CDR3.